This TCR beta chain was captured by sequencing in a study of Ad26.COV2.S vaccination and SARS-CoV-2 variants. Study in general: Participants got Ad26.COV2.S intramuscularly, once or twice 56 days apart. The study, taken as a whole, reports: After vaccination, reports described spike-specific CD8+ and CD4+ T cell responses as showing substantial breadth.

Profiling relied on immunoSEQ multiplex PCR, and the TCRdb table lists in-frame clones only, not all of them. The sample lists about 400,000 clones, about 92% occurring once. The CDR3 runs to 16 residues. The V and J ends lost 0 bases and 9 bases respectively, with 20 bases between them. The germline CDR1 and CDR2 sequences are LNHNV and YYDKDF (reference sequence). Treatment indicated: roughly 19 received Ad26.COV2.S at low or high dose, single or two shots; 5 received placebo; per-sample allocation not given. On day 63 after the first injection, vaccine and placebo recipients gave samples. Donation came from an adult in Boston who was aged 18-55 years. On this clone itself: Its matching antigen is unknown.

The chain links TRBV15 to TRBJ2-5; D tentatively reads TRBD1 or TRBD2 (5 bases each). The sequences come from peripheral blood, collected in a trial of Ad26.COV2.S vaccine versus placebo. The receptor was isolated from a person aged 18-65 years who received the Ad26.COV2.S COVID-19 vaccine or a placebo. Here the CDR3 DNA reads TGTGCCACCAGCAGAGACCCCGGGACCCTCAGGATGGCCCAGTACTTC. Translated, it gives CATSRDPGTLRMAQYF. The full variable domain, its missing parts supplied by reference TRBV15 and TRBJ2-5, is DAMVIQNPRYQVTQFGKPVTLSCSQTLNHNVMYWYQQKSSQAPKLLFHYYDKDFNNEADTPDNFQSRRPNTSFCFLDIRSPGLGDTAMYLCATSRDPGTLRMAQYFGPGTRLLVL.